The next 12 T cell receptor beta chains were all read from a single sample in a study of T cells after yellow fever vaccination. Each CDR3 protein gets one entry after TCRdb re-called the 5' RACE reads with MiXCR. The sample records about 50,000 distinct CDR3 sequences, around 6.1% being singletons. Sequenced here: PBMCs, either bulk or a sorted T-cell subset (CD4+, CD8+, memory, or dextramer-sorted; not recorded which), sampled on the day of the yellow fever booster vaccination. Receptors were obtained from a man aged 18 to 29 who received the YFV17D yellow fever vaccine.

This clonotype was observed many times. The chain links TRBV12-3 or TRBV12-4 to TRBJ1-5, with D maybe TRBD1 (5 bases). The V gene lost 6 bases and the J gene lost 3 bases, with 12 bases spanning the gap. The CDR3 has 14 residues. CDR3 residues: CASRGTVSNQPQHF. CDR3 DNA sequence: TGTGCCAGCAGGGGGACCGTTTCCAATCAGCCCCAGCATTTT.

The CDR3 here is CATSRGQGGNLQETQYF. The CDR3 bases are TGTGCCACCAGCAGAGGACAGGGGGGTAATCTCCAAGAGACCCAGTACTTC. The chain uses TRBV15 and TRBJ2-5, with 9 bases matching TRBD1. The CDR3 has 17 residues. The V gene end was trimmed by 1 base and the J gene end by 1 base; junction bases not matched to a gene: 7. Germline CDR1 reads LNHNV; CDR2 reads YYDKDF (reference sequence).

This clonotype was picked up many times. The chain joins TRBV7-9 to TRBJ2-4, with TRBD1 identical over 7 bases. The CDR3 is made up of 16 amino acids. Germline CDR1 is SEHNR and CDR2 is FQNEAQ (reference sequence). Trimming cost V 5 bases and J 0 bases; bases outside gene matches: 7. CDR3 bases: TGTGCCAGCAGCCAAACGGACAGGCTAGCCAAAAACATTCAGTACTTC. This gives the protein CASSQTDRLAKNIQYF. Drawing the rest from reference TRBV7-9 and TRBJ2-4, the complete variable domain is DTGVSQNPRHKITKRGQNVTFRCDPISEHNRLYWYRQTLGQGPEFLTYFQNEAQLEKSRLLSDRFSAERPKGSFSTLEIQRTEQGDSAMYLCASSQTDRLAKNIQYFGAGTRLSVL.

The CDR3 loop reads CASSQPGESYGYTF. The CDR3 nucleotides are TGTGCCAGCAGCCAACCGGGGGAATCCTATGGCTACACCTTC. The chain carries TRBV7-2 and TRBJ1-2; the D gene is possibly TRBD1 (5 bases). From germline, CDR1 is SGHTA and CDR2 FQGNSA. Trimming shortened V by 5 bases and J by 4 bases, and 14 bases separated the two germline ends. The length of the CDR3 is 14 residues. Combining the CDR3 with reference TRBV7-2 and TRBJ1-2 gives the whole variable domain GAGVSQSPSNKVTEKGKDVELRCDPISGHTALYWYRQSLGQGLEFLIYFQGNSAPDKSGLPSDRFSAERTGGSVSTLTIQRTQQEDSAVYLCASSQPGESYGYTFGSGTRLTVV.

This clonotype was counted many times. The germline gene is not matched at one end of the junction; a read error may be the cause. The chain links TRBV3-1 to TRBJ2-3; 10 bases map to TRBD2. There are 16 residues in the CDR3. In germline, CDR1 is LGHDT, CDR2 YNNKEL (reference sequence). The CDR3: CASSQGLAGDTDTQYF. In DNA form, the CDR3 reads TGCGCCAGCAGCCAGGGGCTAGCGGGAGACACAGATACGCAGTATTTT.

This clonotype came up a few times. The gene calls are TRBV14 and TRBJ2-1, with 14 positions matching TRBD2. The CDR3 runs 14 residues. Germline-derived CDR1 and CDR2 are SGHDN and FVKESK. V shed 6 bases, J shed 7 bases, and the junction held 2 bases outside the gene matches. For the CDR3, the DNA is TGTGCCAGCAGTCGGACTAGCGGGGGGAATGAGCAGTTCTTC. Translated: CASSRTSGGNEQFF.

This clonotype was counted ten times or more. In DNA, the CDR3 is TGTGCCAGCAGCTCCTACATGGGGGGATCAGATACGCAGTATTTT. Residues: CASSSYMGGSDTQYF. The rearrangement links TRBV7-8 to TRBJ2-3, with D possibly matching TRBD2 (6 bases). V was pared by 4 bases and J by 4 bases, with 15 bases between. The length of the CDR3 is 15 residues. Germline CDR1 and CDR2: SGHVS and FQNEAQ.

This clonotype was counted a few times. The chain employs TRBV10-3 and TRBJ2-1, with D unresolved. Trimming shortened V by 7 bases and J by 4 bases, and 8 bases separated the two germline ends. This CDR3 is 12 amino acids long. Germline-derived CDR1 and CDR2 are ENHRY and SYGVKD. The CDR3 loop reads CAIKEAYNEQFF. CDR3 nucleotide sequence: TGTGCCATCAAAGAGGCATACAATGAGCAGTTCTTC.

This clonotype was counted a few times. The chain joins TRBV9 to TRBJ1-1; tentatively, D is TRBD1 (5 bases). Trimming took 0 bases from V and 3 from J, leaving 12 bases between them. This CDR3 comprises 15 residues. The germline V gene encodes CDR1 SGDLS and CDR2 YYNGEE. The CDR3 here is CASSVDEGPDTEAFF. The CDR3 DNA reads TGTGCCAGCAGCGTAGATGAGGGGCCGGACACTGAAGCTTTCTTT.

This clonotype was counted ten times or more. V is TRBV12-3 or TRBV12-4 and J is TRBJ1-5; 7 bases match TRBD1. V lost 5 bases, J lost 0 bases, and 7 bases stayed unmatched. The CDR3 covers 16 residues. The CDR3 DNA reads TGTGCCAGCAGTCCAATAGGACAGGATAGCAATCAGCCCCAGCATTTT. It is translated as CASSPIGQDSNQPQHF.

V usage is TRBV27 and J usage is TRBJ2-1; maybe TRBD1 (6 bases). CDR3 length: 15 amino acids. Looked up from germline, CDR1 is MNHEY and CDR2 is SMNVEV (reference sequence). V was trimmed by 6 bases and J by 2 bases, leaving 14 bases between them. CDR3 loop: CASSPRRQAYNEQFF. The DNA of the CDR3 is TGTGCCAGCAGCCCTCGGCGACAGGCCTACAATGAGCAGTTCTTC.

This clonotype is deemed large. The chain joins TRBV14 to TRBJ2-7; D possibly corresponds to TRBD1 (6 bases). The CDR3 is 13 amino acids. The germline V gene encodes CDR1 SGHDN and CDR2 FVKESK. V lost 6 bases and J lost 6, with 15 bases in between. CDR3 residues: CASSTDVQGEQYV. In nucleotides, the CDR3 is TGTGCCAGCAGTACGGACGTACAGGGCGAGCAGTACGTC.